The 3 T cell receptor beta chains below all came from one sample that was sequenced in a study of post-analysis software for immune sequencing data. General study findings and limits: Higher frequency in patients than in controls was seen for five TRBV segments, with TRBV5-6, TRBV5-1 and TRBV20-1 among them.

No antigens are known for them. The TCR beta cDNA libraries carried unique molecular identifiers. TCRdb re-analysed the PCR reads in MiXCR, keeping a single row per CDR3 protein. Of 600,000 to 750,000 distinct CDR3 sequences listed, around 64% were seen once; the top ten hold approximately 10%. The sample consisted of blood. The receptors here all came from a girl aged 2 to 9 with multiple sclerosis.

The chain has TRBV7-9 and TRBJ2-1; tentatively, D is TRBD2 (6 bases). Germline assignment: CDR1 SEHNR and CDR2 FQNEAQ (reference sequence). Trimming took 4 bases from V and 11 from J, leaving 15 bases between them. The CDR3 contains 13 residues. CDR3 DNA sequence: TGTGCCAGCAGCTCCGGGGGACTGTCTAAGCAGTTCTTC. This codes for CASSSGGLSKQFF. The complete variable domain, with remaining parts taken from reference TRBV7-9 and TRBJ2-1, reads DTGVSQNPRHKITKRGQNVTFRCDPISEHNRLYWYRQTLGQGPEFLTYFQNEAQLEKSRLLSDRFSAERPKGSFSTLEIQRTEQGDSAMYLCASSSGGLSKQFFGPGTRLTVL.

The V gene is TRBV10-3, the J gene TRBJ2-7; TRBD2 matches at 11 bases. Germline assignment: CDR1 ENHRY and CDR2 SYGVKD. The CDR3 is 17 amino acids. Trimming at V came to 3 bases and at J to 0 bases, leaving 7 bases not matched to a gene. CDR3: CAISDGGLAGGSYEQYF. The DNA of the CDR3 is TGTGCCATCAGTGATGGGGGTCTAGCGGGAGGCTCCTACGAGCAGTACTTC.

The V gene is TRBV28, the J gene TRBJ1-5; the D is unclear. Germline V CDR1 and CDR2: MDHEN, SYDVKM. The CDR3 is 15 residues long. V was shortened by 6 bases and J by 0 bases, with 12 bases between the two germline ends. CDR3 sequence (DNA): TGTGCCAGCAGGAGGGTTCCCGGTAGCAATCAGCCCCAGCATTTT. Its translation: CASRRVPGSNQPQHF.